The 23 T cell receptor beta chains in this list originate from one sample, sequenced in a study of type 1 regulatory T cells. General study findings and limits: Tr1 cells had a more restricted TCR repertoire than non-Tr1 cells.

For these receptors, no antigen is known. MiXCR, run by TCRdb on the reads, gives a single entry per CDR3 protein. The profile shows some 71,000 distinct CDR3 sequences, about 20% of them singletons. The source material was cultured type 1 regulatory T (Tr1) cells, either the whole culture or a sorted fraction (not recorded which). All receptors derive from a human donor in good health.

DNA for the CDR3: TGTGCCAGCAGTTTAATGGCCTACAATGAGCAGTTCTTC. It specifies CASSLMAYNEQFF. This chain connects TRBV12-3 or TRBV12-4 to TRBJ2-1; the D is unclear. V was cut by 2 bases and J by 2 bases, with 4 bases left in between. The CDR3 runs 13 residues.

There are a few counts of this clonotype. V is TRBV7-2 and J is TRBJ2-7, with 9 bases fitting TRBD2. The J segment lost 4 bases and the V segment lost 1 base, leaving 14 bases of the junction unmatched. The CDR3 totals 18 residues. Germline CDR1 reads SGHTA; CDR2 reads FQGNSA. The CDR3 loop is CASSLVPPLAGALYEQYF. Written as DNA, the CDR3 is TGTGCCAGCAGCTTAGTCCCACCTTTAGCGGGAGCGTTATACGAGCAGTACTTC.

As regards this clonotype: Compared with germline, one end of the junction differs, possibly owing to a read error. The V and J genes are TRBV24-1 and TRBJ2-1; 10 nucleotides line up with TRBD1. CDR3 length: 16 amino acids. Germline V CDR1 and CDR2: KGHDR, SFDVKD. The CDR3 DNA is TGCGCCACCAGTGAGCTGGGACAGGGGAGTGGGAATGAGCAGTTCTTC. Protein: CATSELGQGSGNEQFF.

The gene calls are TRBV5-1 and TRBJ2-1; the D is unclear. Trimming left V 4 bases short and J 5 bases short, with 16 bases between. Germline-derived CDR1 and CDR2 are SGHRS and YFSETQ. The CDR3 sequence is 15 residues long. CDR3 DNA: TGCGCCAGCAGCCCTCCAGGTCGGGTAGACAATGAGCAGTTCTTC. Translating it yields CASSPPGRVDNEQFF.

This clonotype turned up a few times. This sequence joins TRBV7-2 and TRBJ1-5; tentative D call: TRBD1 (6 bases). The CDR3 extends over 15 amino acids. CDR1 SGHTA and CDR2 FQGNSA come from the germline V gene. The ends were cut back, 5 bases at V and 4 bases at J, with 15 bases in the middle. The CDR3 spells CASSVWAGQNQPQHF. CDR3 DNA sequence: TGTGCCAGCAGCGTCTGGGCGGGACAAAATCAGCCCCAGCATTTT.

The chain joins TRBV24-1 to TRBJ2-4; D perhaps matches TRBD1 (5 bases). Germline values: CDR1 KGHDR, CDR2 SFDVKD. The length of the CDR3 is 13 residues. Between the trimmed V and J ends, which lost 3 bases and 6 bases, there was a span of 8 bases. CDR3 amino acids: CATSDPQGNIQYF. The CDR3, as DNA: TGTGCCACCAGTGATCCGCAGGGAAACATTCAGTACTTC.

V and J are TRBV28 and TRBJ2-1; D possibly matches TRBD1 or TRBD2 (5 bases each). The CDR3 runs to 14 residues. Germline-derived CDR1 and CDR2 are MDHEN and SYDVKM. Trimming removed 7 bases at V and 0 bases at J, with 10 bases between. The CDR3 sequence is CASIRGGSYNEQFF. In DNA form, the CDR3 reads TGTGCCAGCATCCGGGGCGGCTCCTACAATGAGCAGTTCTTC.

The chain has TRBV10-3 and TRBJ2-3; 14 nucleotides align to TRBD2. This CDR3 spans 16 amino acids. Germline-derived CDR1 and CDR2 are ENHRY and SYGVKD. V lost 8 bases and J lost 0; bases outside the gene matches: 4. CDR3 in amino acids: CAISGLAGASTDTQYF. CDR3 DNA sequence: TGTGCCATCTCGGGACTAGCGGGGGCTAGCACAGATACGCAGTATTTT.

This clonotype was seen only a few times. The chain combines TRBV28 with TRBJ2-5, with 7 bases lining up with TRBD2. The germline V gene encodes CDR1 MDHEN and CDR2 SYDVKM. The CDR3 consists of 16 residues. J lost 5 bases, V lost 8 bases, and 17 bases had no gene match. CDR3 protein: CASRRVVGGGTETQYF. The DNA of the CDR3 is TGTGCCAGCCGCCGGGTGGTCGGGGGAGGGACGGAGACCCAGTACTTC.

This clonotype was found a few times. The chain carries TRBV6-2 or TRBV6-3 and TRBJ2-1; 7 bases map to TRBD2. The J segment lost 3 bases and the V segment lost 5 bases, leaving 4 bases of the junction unmatched. Germline loops: CDR1 MNHEY, CDR2 SVGEGT. The CDR3 is 14 amino acids. The CDR3 here is CASSRTSVYNEQFF. As DNA, the CDR3 is TGTGCCAGCAGTCGGACTAGTGTCTACAATGAGCAGTTCTTC.

V is TRBV4-2 and J is TRBJ1-1; D not resolved. Germline CDR1 is LGHNA and CDR2 is YNFKEQ. The CDR3 loop spans 12 amino acids. The germline V and J ends were trimmed by 7 bases and 3 bases, with 9 bases remaining between them. The CDR3 spells CASNGGDTEAFF. The CDR3 nucleotides are TGTGCCAGCAACGGCGGTGACACTGAAGCTTTCTTT.

The gene calls are TRBV18 and TRBJ2-3; D remains unclear. The CDR3 has 14 residues. Germline CDR1 KGHSH, CDR2 LQKENI. The V end was cut by 0 bases, the J end by 4 bases, with 8 bases between. CDR3: CASSPPGFPDTQYF. The CDR3 DNA follows: TGTGCCAGCTCACCACCCGGTTTTCCAGATACGCAGTATTTT.

This clonotype came up a few times. The V call is TRBV20-1, the J call TRBJ2-5; 15 bases are a match to TRBD2. Germline-derived CDR1 and CDR2 are DFQATT and SNEGSKA (reference sequence). Trimming at V came to 7 bases and at J to 3 bases, leaving 6 bases not matched to a gene. The CDR3 has 15 residues. The CDR3 sequence: CSVPGLAGGKETQYF. Here the CDR3 DNA reads TGCAGTGTTCCGGGACTAGCGGGGGGAAAAGAGACCCAGTACTTC.

This clonotype was seen a handful of times. The rearrangement uses TRBV27 and TRBJ2-4; D ambiguous. The CDR3 has 13 amino acids. Germline values: CDR1 MNHEY, CDR2 SMNVEV (reference sequence). V lost 4 bases and J 0 bases, leaving 4 bases between the germline ends. The CDR3 sequence: CASSSLAKNIQYF. The CDR3 coding sequence is TGTGCCAGCAGTTCACTAGCCAAAAACATTCAGTACTTC.

This CDR3 is CASSQRGLSGFF. As DNA, the CDR3 is TGTGCCAGCAGTCAAAGGGGACTATCCGGGTTCTTC. V and J are TRBV28 and TRBJ2-1; 7 bases are shared with TRBD2. The V gene end was trimmed by 5 bases and the J gene end by 15 bases; junction bases not matched to a gene: 10. The CDR3 sequence is 12 residues long. Germline loops: CDR1 MDHEN, CDR2 SYDVKM.

This clonotype was detected ten times or more. This chain joins TRBV30 and TRBJ2-3; D not certain. The CDR3 extends over 12 amino acids. V lost 0 bases, J lost 4 bases, and 5 bases lay in between. CDR1 GTSNPN and CDR2 SVGIG come from the germline V gene (reference sequence). CDR3 nucleotide sequence: TGTGCCTGGAGTGTAGGGCCAGATACGCAGTATTTT. Translation gives CAWSVGPDTQYF.

The V gene is TRBV11-2, the J gene TRBJ1-3; D ambiguous. Germline CDR1 is SGHAT and CDR2 is FQNNGV. The V end lost 3 bases, the J end lost 4 bases, and 7 bases lay between the germline ends. The CDR3 has 13 residues. The CDR3 loop reads CASSFQQGNTIYF. CDR3 bases: TGTGCCAGCAGCTTCCAACAGGGAAACACCATATATTTT.

This clonotype showed up many times. The rearrangement uses TRBV5-1 and TRBJ2-5; possibly TRBD2 for D (5 bases). This CDR3 is 14 amino acids long. Germline CDR1 is SGHRS and CDR2 is YFSETQ. V shed 4 bases and J shed 7 bases, with 17 bases lying between them. The DNA of the CDR3 is TGCGCCAGCAGCCCGGGGTCGAACTATGGGACCCAGTACTTC. Residues: CASSPGSNYGTQYF.

This clonotype was found many times. The gene calls are TRBV5-1 and TRBJ2-7, with 13 positions matching TRBD2. J was trimmed by 4 bases and V by 4 bases; bases with no gene match: 17. Germline V gives CDR1 SGHRS, CDR2 YFSETQ. The CDR3 is 19 amino acids. The CDR3 coding sequence is TGCGCCAGCAGCCCCCGGAGTAACAAGGGACTAGCGGGAACTTACGAGCAGTACTTC. Translation gives CASSPRSNKGLAGTYEQYF.

The J gene is TRBJ2-7, the V gene TRBV27; 7 nucleotides agree with TRBD1. CDR1 and CDR2 (germline): MNHEY, SMNVEV (reference sequence). Germline trimming cut 8 bases from V and 2 bases from J; bases unmatched to any gene: 9. The CDR3 has 14 amino acids. The chain's CDR3 is CASGKPGQPYEQYF. CDR3 nucleotide sequence: TGTGCCAGCGGAAAACCGGGACAGCCCTACGAGCAGTACTTC.

On this clonotype: Just one base apart from a much larger clone, this may be a read error. The V gene is TRBV5-1, the J gene TRBJ1-1, with a tentative D call TRBD1 (6 bases). Between the trimmed V and J ends, which lost 8 bases and 1 base, there was a span of 15 bases. Germline loops: CDR1 SGHRS, CDR2 YFSETQ. The length of the CDR3 is 14 residues. This CDR3 is CARSRGQWNTEAFF. CDR3 bases: TGCGCCAGGAGCCGCGGACAGTGGAACACTGAAGCTTTCTTT.

This clonotype was counted only a few times. V is TRBV5-1 and J is TRBJ1-2; 9 bases are shared with TRBD1. Germline loops: CDR1 SGHRS, CDR2 YFSETQ. The CDR3 runs 13 residues. V shed 4 bases, J shed 6 bases, and the junction held 4 bases outside the gene matches. CDR3 sequence: CASSLGQGDGYTF. The CDR3 nucleotides are TGCGCCAGCAGCCTGGGACAGGGAGATGGCTACACCTTC.

This rearrangement joins TRBV19 to TRBJ2-7, with 7 positions matching TRBD2. Looked up from germline, CDR1 is LNHDA and CDR2 is SQIVND (reference sequence). V shed 8 bases, J shed 2 bases, and the junction held 6 bases outside the gene matches. This CDR3 region has 13 residues. The CDR3 spells CASRNLAAYEQYF. Written as DNA, the CDR3 is TGTGCCAGTCGGAACCTAGCGGCCTACGAGCAGTACTTC. Drawing the rest from reference TRBV19 and TRBJ2-7, the complete variable domain is DGGITQSPKYLFRKEGQNVTLSCEQNLNHDAMYWYRQDPGQGLRLIYYSQIVNDFQKGDIAEGYSVSREKKESFPLTVTSAQKNPTAFYLCASRNLAAYEQYFGPGTRLTVT.